This T cell receptor beta chain was profiled in a study of cytomegalovirus exposure and HLA in healthy donors. V lost 6 bases and J lost 4; bases outside the gene matches: 13. This CDR3 contains 15 residues. CDR1 and CDR2 (germline): SQVTM, ANQGSEA. This PCR relied on a set of 60 Vbeta primers and 13 Jbeta primers. The assay was immunoSEQ multiplex PCR, and TCRdb's table has in-frame clones only and misses some. The sample lists over 40,000 clones, around 73% occurring once. This clone occurred a few times. The V and J genes are TRBV29-1 and TRBJ2-7, with 9 bases lining up with TRBD1. The source of this sequence is a woman in her 40s in good health and CMV-seropositive. The specimen sequenced was PBMCs. Here the CDR3 DNA reads TGCAGCGTCGGGACAGGGTTTTTAGGGTTATACGAGCAGTACTTC. Amino acids: CSVGTGFLGLYEQYF.